Below, 27 T cell receptor beta chains from the same sample are listed, as sequenced in a study of CD8+ T cells in alopecia areata. The authors extracted RNA and reverse transcribed it into cDNA as the sequencing template. Repertoires were generated with immunoSEQ multiplex PCR, while TCRdb's copy carries only in-frame clones and drops some. The table records 200,000 to 250,000 clones, roughly two fifths of them present only once. Treatment reported: oral pan-JAK inhibitor, 5-10 mg twice daily. The source material was CD4+ T cells sorted from blood, sampled at approximately week 30, from a patient treated with tofacitinib. These receptors all come from a human donor with alopecia areata.

In its sample, this clone was seen a few times. CDR3 in amino acids: CASSLTRQGDPGANVLTF. Here the CDR3 DNA reads TGTGCCAGCAGCTTAACGAGACAGGGTGACCCTGGGGCCAACGTCCTGACTTTC. The V call is TRBV7-3, the J call TRBJ2-6; 7 bases are shared with TRBD1. Germline V lookup: CDR1 SGHTA, CDR2 FQGTGA. This CDR3 contains 18 residues. V was clipped by 0 bases and J by 2 bases; unmatched bases: 7.

This chain joins TRBV7-8 and TRBJ1-3; D is unresolved. This CDR3 contains 14 residues. CDR1 is SGHVS, CDR2 FQNEAQ, per germline. V was pared by 4 bases and J by 2 bases, with 9 bases between. CDR3 DNA: TGTGCCAGCAGCTGGACGGATACTGGAAACACCATATATTTT. It yields the protein CASSWTDTGNTIYF.

This clone was found a few times. The V and J genes are TRBV10-3 and TRBJ2-7; D gene uncertain. This CDR3 is built from 12 residues. Trimming removed 4 bases at V and 1 base at J, with 5 bases between. CDR1 is ENHRY and CDR2 is SYGVKD in the germline V gene. CDR3 DNA: TGTGCCATCAGTGCCCAATCCTACGAGCAGTACTTC. Its protein product is CAISAQSYEQYF.

This sequence joins TRBV6-6 and TRBJ2-6; unclear D gene. This CDR3 is built from 11 residues. V lost 6 bases to trimming and J lost 9 bases, with 6 bases between them. Germline values: CDR1 MNHNY, CDR2 SVGAGI (reference sequence). DNA for the CDR3: TGTGCCAGCAGGATAGTCAACGTCCTGACTTTC. Encoded protein: CASRIVNVLTF.

This chain connects TRBV2 to TRBJ2-1, with D tentatively TRBD2 (6 bases). This CDR3 region has 17 residues. The V end was cut by 6 bases, the J end by 0 bases, with 18 bases between. Per the germline V gene, CDR1 is SNHLY and CDR2 is FYNNEI. CDR3 DNA: TGTGCCAGCAGGGGCGGGGATCGGTCCTACTCCTACAATGAGCAGTTCTTC. The encoded protein is CASRGGDRSYSYNEQFF.

The chain uses TRBV9 and TRBJ1-4, with 7 bases matching TRBD1. This CDR3 region has 14 residues. The V and J ends lost 3 bases and 8 bases, in that order; junction bases with no gene match: 7. Germline CDR1 and CDR2: SGDLS and YYNGEE. CDR3 DNA sequence: TGTGCCAGCAGCGAGACAGGGTTGTCGGAAAAACTGTTTTTT. Encoded protein: CASSETGLSEKLFF.

V usage is TRBV27 and J usage is TRBJ2-7; 10 bases line up with TRBD1. The CDR3 is made up of 15 amino acids. Germline trimming cut 6 bases from V and 4 bases from J; bases unmatched to any gene: 9. Germline-derived CDR1 and CDR2 are MNHEY and SMNVEV (reference sequence). The CDR3 bases are TGTGCCAGCAGCCGCCAGGGACAGGGGAGGTACGAGCAGTACTTC. Translating it yields CASSRQGQGRYEQYF.

This clone was counted only a few times. The chain employs TRBV19 and TRBJ1-5, with 10 bases aligning to TRBD1. The CDR3 totals 15 residues. V shed 4 bases and J 3 bases; nucleotides not matched to a gene: 3. The V gene's germline CDR1 is LNHDA and CDR2 SQIVND (reference sequence). CDR3 sequence (DNA): TGTGCCAGTAGTAAGGGGACAGGGGCCAATCAGCCCCAGCATTTT. Protein product: CASSKGTGANQPQHF.

The V and J genes are TRBV5-6 and TRBJ2-3, with D unclear. Trimming left V 5 bases short and J 4 bases short, with 14 bases between. Germline CDR1 reads SGHDT; CDR2 reads YYEEEE. The CDR3 length is 14 residues. CDR3 bases: TGTGCCAGCAGACCGACGGGCCTCGCAGATACGCAGTATTTT. Amino acids: CASRPTGLADTQYF.

V usage is TRBV5-1 and J usage is TRBJ1-1; TRBD1 might be the D (5 bases). The V gene lost 4 bases and the J gene lost 1 base, with 11 bases spanning the gap. The CDR3 has 14 amino acids. The germline gives CDR1 SGHRS, CDR2 YFSETQ. CDR3 sequence reads: CASSAQTENTEAFF. The CDR3 DNA follows: TGCGCCAGCAGCGCCCAGACAGAGAACACTGAAGCTTTCTTT. The full variable domain, its missing parts supplied by reference TRBV5-1 and TRBJ1-1, is KAGVTQTPRYLIKTRGQQVTLSCSPISGHRSVSWYQQTPGQGLQFLFEYFSETQRNKGNFPGRFSGRQFSNSRSEMNVSTLELGDSALYLCASSAQTENTEAFFGQGTRLTVV.

In its sample, this clone was seen once. The chain uses TRBV6-1 and TRBJ1-2; D gene uncertain. The CDR3 loop spans 11 amino acids. The germline gives CDR1 MNHNS, CDR2 SASEGT. Trimming removed 4 bases at V and 5 bases at J, with 5 bases between. In DNA, the CDR3 is TGTGCCAGCAGTGGGGTTTATGGCTACACCTTC. Its translation: CASSGVYGYTF.

About this clone: Other nucleotide sequences from this sample produce the same CDR3. V and J are TRBV30 and TRBJ2-7; 11 nucleotides line up with TRBD2. With 1 base clipped from V and 4 bases from J, the junction kept 3 bases outside the gene matches. There are 14 residues in the CDR3. The germline gives CDR1 GTSNPN, CDR2 SVGIG (reference sequence). The CDR3 nucleotides are TGTGCCTGGAGTGGACGACTAGCGGGGTACGAGCAGTACTTC. Protein: CAWSGRLAGYEQYF.

The V call is TRBV2, the J call TRBJ2-5; D is perhaps TRBD1 or TRBD2 (5 bases each). Trimming took off 5 bases at V and 2 bases at J, with 15 bases between the two ends. This CDR3 has 15 amino acids. Germline lookup yields CDR1 SNHLY and CDR2 FYNNEI. The CDR3 region is CASSQEGTVQETQYF. The CDR3 DNA follows: TGTGCCAGCAGTCAAGAGGGGACCGTACAAGAGACCCAGTACTTC.

This clone was detected ten times or more. The J gene is TRBJ1-1, the V gene TRBV5-1; unclear D gene. V lost 2 bases and J lost 0, with 11 bases in between. Germline V gene lookup returns CDR1 SGHRS and CDR2 YFSETQ. The CDR3 extends over 15 amino acids. DNA of the CDR3: TGCGCCAGCAGCTTTCCGGGAACTCTGAACACTGAAGCTTTCTTT. The encoded protein is CASSFPGTLNTEAFF.

The V gene is TRBV19, the J gene TRBJ1-2, with D possibly being TRBD1 (6 bases). Trimming removed 8 bases from V and 0 bases from J, with 16 bases in between. The germline V gene has CDR1 LNHDA and CDR2 SQIVND (reference sequence). This CDR3 has 15 residues. The CDR3 spells CASSQGRRANYGYTF. For the CDR3, the DNA is TGTGCCAGTTCCCAGGGGCGTAGGGCTAACTATGGCTACACCTTC. The complete variable domain, with remaining parts taken from reference TRBV19 and TRBJ1-2, reads DGGITQSPKYLFRKEGQNVTLSCEQNLNHDAMYWYRQDPGQGLRLIYYSQIVNDFQKGDIAEGYSVSREKKESFPLTVTSAQKNPTAFYLCASSQGRRANYGYTFGSGTRLTVV.

Worth noting for this clone: One end of the junction does not line up with germline, which may come from a read error. The chain combines TRBV7-7 with TRBJ2-1; TRBD2 is a possible D gene (6 bases). Germline V lookup: CDR1 SSHAT, CDR2 FNYEAQ (reference sequence). This CDR3 has 15 amino acids. Written as DNA, the CDR3 is TGTGCTAGCAGCATGGGACTTGGACCCTACAATGAGCAGTTCTTC. The encoded protein is CASSMGLGPYNEQFF.

This rearrangement joins TRBV30 to TRBJ1-2; D may be TRBD1 (6 bases). The CDR3 extends over 12 amino acids. V was shortened by 3 bases and J by 4 bases, with 9 bases between the two germline ends. Germline CDR1 GTSNPN, CDR2 SVGIG (reference sequence). The DNA for the CDR3 is TGTGCCTGGAGGACGGGGGCCTATGGCTACACCTTC. It translates to CAWRTGAYGYTF.

This rearrangement joins TRBV13 to TRBJ1-1, with 7 positions matching TRBD1. There are 16 residues in the CDR3. Germline CDR1 and CDR2: PRHDT and FYEKMQ (reference sequence). V was pared by 7 bases and J by 2 bases, with 13 bases of the junction left unmatched. The CDR3 DNA follows: TGTGCCAGCACCCCACAGGGGATAGCAGGTAACACTGAAGCTTTCTTT. Translating it yields CASTPQGIAGNTEAFF.

In this sample, this clone turned up a few times. The rearrangement uses TRBV9 and TRBJ1-4; D possibly corresponds to TRBD1 (5 bases). Germline V gene lookup returns CDR1 SGDLS and CDR2 YYNGEE. This CDR3 comprises 14 residues. Between the trimmed V and J ends, which lost 7 bases and 4 bases, there was a span of 14 bases. The DNA of the CDR3 is TGTGCCAGCGCGGAGACAGTCCTTAATGAAAAACTGTTTTTT. It codes for CASAETVLNEKLFF. The full variable domain, in which reference TRBV9 and TRBJ1-4 provide the parts outside the CDR3, is DSGVTQTPKHLITATGQRVTLRCSPRSGDLSVYWYQQSLDQGLQFLIQYYNGEERAKGNILERFSAQQFPDLHSELNLSSLELGDSALYFCASAETVLNEKLFFGSGTQLSVL.

The J gene is TRBJ1-2, the V gene TRBV15; TRBD1 aligns across 7 bases. J was trimmed by 4 bases and V by 1 base; bases with no gene match: 3. The CDR3 consists of 14 residues. Per the germline V gene, CDR1 is LNHNV and CDR2 is YYDKDF (reference sequence). CDR3 protein: CATSRARDSYGYTF. CDR3 in DNA: TGTGCCACCAGCAGAGCCCGGGACAGCTATGGCTACACCTTC.

The V gene is TRBV6-6, the J gene TRBJ2-5, with 8 bases fitting TRBD1. The CDR3 consists of 13 residues. J was trimmed by 4 bases and V by 6 bases; bases with no gene match: 4. The V gene's germline CDR1 is MNHNY and CDR2 SVGAGI (reference sequence). CDR3 amino acids: CASSRGQVETQYF. Written as DNA, the CDR3 is TGTGCCAGCAGCAGGGGACAGGTAGAGACCCAGTACTTC.

J is TRBJ1-2 and V is TRBV25-1; 11 positions match TRBD1. Trimming at V came to 4 bases and at J to 4 bases, leaving 8 bases not matched to a gene. The CDR3 runs 16 residues. CDR1 is MGHDK and CDR2 is SYGVNS in the germline V gene. CDR3 nucleotide sequence: TGTGCCAGCAGTGGTCGGACAGGGGGCCCTCCCTATGGCTACACCTTC. This codes for CASSGRTGGPPYGYTF.

The V call is TRBV5-4, the J call TRBJ2-7; D unclear. V dropped 4 bases and J dropped 1 base, with 15 bases sitting between them. The germline gives CDR1 SGHNT, CDR2 YYREEE (reference sequence). The CDR3 loop spans 15 amino acids. The CDR3 nucleotides are TGTGCCAGCAGCCCACAGCGATCCAATTCCTACGAGCAGTACTTC. Its protein is CASSPQRSNSYEQYF.

This clone has more than one count but fewer than ten. This chain joins TRBV29-1 and TRBJ1-2, with 7 bases that match TRBD1. The CDR3 runs 12 residues. Unmatched junction bases numbered 6, after V lost 7 bases and J lost 4 bases. CDR1 is SQVTM and CDR2 is ANQGSEA in the germline V gene. CDR3 sequence reads: CSASDRIYGYTF. The DNA of the CDR3 is TGCAGCGCGTCGGACAGGATCTATGGCTACACCTTC. The variable domain in full, completed from reference TRBV29-1 and TRBJ1-2, reads SAVISQKPSRDICQRGTSLTIQCQVDSQVTMMFWYRQQPGQSLTLIATANQGSEATYESGFVIDKFPISRPNLTFSTLTVSNMSPEDSSIYLCSASDRIYGYTFGSGTRLTVV.

The sample holds many counts of this clone. V is TRBV28 and J is TRBJ2-5; 7 positions match TRBD1. CDR3 length: 16 amino acids. Trimming at V came to 1 base and at J to 5 bases, leaving 10 bases not matched to a gene. CDR1 MDHEN and CDR2 SYDVKM come from the germline V gene. CDR3 amino acids: CASSLLPPRGRETQYF. For the CDR3, the DNA is TGTGCCAGCAGTTTATTACCCCCTAGGGGGCGGGAGACCCAGTACTTC.

The chain carries TRBV29-1 and TRBJ2-7, with D unresolved. V was cut by 6 bases and J by 3 bases, with 9 bases left in between. Germline CDR1 and CDR2: SQVTM and ANQGSEA. This CDR3 has 11 residues. CDR3 in amino acids: CSVLRLYEQYF. The CDR3 DNA reads TGCAGCGTCCTACGACTCTACGAGCAGTACTTC.

The CDR3 DNA reads TGCAGCGTTGGCCAGCGGGGGGCGCCGGAGACCCAGTACTTC. Translating gives CSVGQRGAPETQYF. The genes are TRBV29-1 and TRBJ2-5, with TRBD2 matching 9 bases. V lost 4 bases to trimming and J lost 5 bases; unmatched junction nucleotides: 8. CDR1 is SQVTM and CDR2 is ANQGSEA in the germline V gene. CDR3 size: 14 residues.